The 12 T cell receptor beta chains given below trace back to one sample, sequenced in a study of metastatic and nonmetastatic thyroid tumors. None of the patients had undergone any treatment ahead of thyroid surgery. TCRdb re-called the PCR reads with MiXCR. The sample includes about 92,000 clones, 15% seen only once; the top ten take 3.6%. Specimen: blood. These TCRs come from a female donor with papillary thyroid cancer or a benign thyroid nodule (not recorded which). Some clones in this sample may be carry-over from other donors' samples.

This clone was counted at least ten times. J is TRBJ1-2 and V is TRBV3-1; D uncertain. CDR3 length: 14 residues. Looked up from germline, CDR1 is LGHDT and CDR2 is YNNKEL (reference sequence). The V end was cut by 3 bases, the J end by 2 bases, with 10 bases between. The DNA of the CDR3 is TGTGCCAGCAGCCAGCAGGACCCCAACTATGGCTACACCTTC. It encodes CASSQQDPNYGYTF. The complete variable domain, with remaining parts taken from reference TRBV3-1 and TRBJ1-2, reads DTAVSQTPKYLVTQMGNDKSIKCEQNLGHDTMYWYKQDSKKFLKIMFSYNNKELIINETVPNRFSPKSPDKAHLNLHINSLELGDSAVYFCASSQQDPNYGYTFGSGTRLTVV.

This clone has a count of ten or more. This chain connects TRBV20-1 to TRBJ2-6; a possible D gene is TRBD1 (6 bases). V lost 0 bases to trimming and J lost 2 bases, with 14 bases between them. Per the germline V gene, CDR1 is DFQATT and CDR2 is SNEGSKA (reference sequence). The CDR3 extends over 17 amino acids. CDR3 coding DNA: TGCAGTGCTAGAGATACAGGGCCAACGCCTGGGGCCAACGTCCTGACTTTC. Protein: CSARDTGPTPGANVLTF.

A word on this clone: It may be a read error: a sequence one base away is much more abundant. This chain connects TRBV5-1 to TRBJ2-2, with no clear D. CDR3 length: 15 amino acids. Germline CDR1 and CDR2: SGHRS and YFSETQ. CDR3 protein: CASSLIGPNTVELFF. The DNA for the CDR3 is TGCGCCAGCAGCTTGATCGGCCCAAACACCGTGGAGCTGTTTTTT.

V and J are TRBV5-1 and TRBJ2-3; D is undetermined. V was cut by 0 bases and J by 0 bases, with 11 bases left in between. From germline, CDR1 is SGHRS and CDR2 YFSETQ. The CDR3 sequence is 16 residues long. Here the CDR3 DNA reads TGCGCCAGCAGCTTGGGTTTCGGAGTGAGCACAGATACGCAGTATTTT. Encoded protein: CASSLGFGVSTDTQYF. Full variable domain (remainder filled in from reference TRBV5-1 and TRBJ2-3): KAGVTQTPRYLIKTRGQQVTLSCSPISGHRSVSWYQQTPGQGLQFLFEYFSETQRNKGNFPGRFSGRQFSNSRSEMNVSTLELGDSALYLCASSLGFGVSTDTQYFGPGTRLTVL.

V and J are TRBV7-9 and TRBJ2-3; TRBD2 is a possible D gene (6 bases). The germline V gene has CDR1 SEHNR and CDR2 FQNEAQ (reference sequence). The CDR3 sequence is 14 residues long. The CDR3: CESSSQTSPDTQYF. The CDR3 bases are TGTGAAAGCAGCTCGCAAACTAGCCCAGATACGCAGTATTTT.

The table lists this clone with many counts. The gene calls are TRBV6-2 or TRBV6-3 and TRBJ2-7; 7 nucleotides line up with TRBD1. V was clipped by 6 bases and J by 2 bases; unmatched bases: 13. Germline V gives CDR1 MNHEY, CDR2 SVGEGT. This CDR3 has 16 residues. CDR3 in DNA: TGTGCCAGCAGCCTAATTGCTGGACAGGACCCCTACGAGCAGTACTTC. Its protein product is CASSLIAGQDPYEQYF.

The chain links TRBV27 to TRBJ2-7, with D uncertain. The CDR3 sequence is 13 residues long. Trimming pared 0 bases from V and 6 bases from J, leaving 9 bases between. Germline V lookup: CDR1 MNHEY, CDR2 SMNVEV (reference sequence). The chain's CDR3 is CASSLSRWSEQYF. The CDR3 coding sequence is TGTGCCAGCAGTTTATCAAGGTGGAGCGAGCAGTACTTC.

This clone was observed a single time. A read error may explain this, as a much larger clone is one base away. CDR3 loop: CSASVVEWGPHVEHFF. CDR3 DNA: TGCAGTGCTAGTGTGGTAGAATGGGGGCCCCATGTTGAGCATTTCTTC. The rearrangement links TRBV20-1 to TRBJ2-1, with a tentative D call TRBD1 (6 bases). This CDR3 spans 16 amino acids. Germline V gene sequence: CDR1 DFQATT, CDR2 SNEGSKA (reference sequence).

This clone was detected many times. V gene TRBV20-1 combines with J gene TRBJ2-1; D remains ambiguous. The V gene lost 5 bases and the J gene lost 7 bases, with 15 bases spanning the gap. Germline CDR1 reads DFQATT; CDR2 reads SNEGSKA (reference sequence). The CDR3 length is 13 residues. CDR3 nucleotides: TGCAGTGCTCTAGATCTAAGTGGGAATGAGCAGTTCTTC. This sequence encodes CSALDLSGNEQFF.

CDR3 amino acids: CASSSRLALGQAYEQYF. The CDR3 DNA reads as TGTGCCAGCAGTTCTAGACTAGCGCTGGGCCAAGCCTACGAGCAGTACTTC. This chain joins TRBV2 and TRBJ2-7; 8 bases map to TRBD2. Germline-derived CDR1 and CDR2 are SNHLY and FYNNEI. This CDR3 contains 17 residues. V lost 5 bases to trimming and J lost 2 bases; unmatched junction nucleotides: 14.

This clone was counted ten times or more. This chain links TRBV5-1 with TRBJ1-2, with TRBD1 as a possible D gene (6 bases). CDR3 length: 13 residues. Trimming removed 5 bases from V and 3 bases from J, with 11 bases in between. In germline, CDR1 is SGHRS, CDR2 YFSETQ. This chain's CDR3 is CASRPDSYYGYTF. CDR3 coding DNA: TGCGCCAGCAGACCGGACAGCTACTATGGCTACACCTTC.

In its sample, this clone was seen many times. This chain uses TRBV11-2 with TRBJ1-3, with 9 bases fitting TRBD1. J lost 6 bases, V lost 8 bases, and 8 bases had no gene match. CDR3 size: 14 residues. Germline loops: CDR1 SGHAT, CDR2 FQNNGV. CDR3 loop: CASGTGQGTNTIYF. Written as DNA, the CDR3 is TGTGCCAGCGGGACTGGACAGGGGACAAACACCATATATTTT.